This paragraph covers one T cell receptor beta chain sequence. The antigen this receptor binds is unknown. Per-base qualities were not stored, and no clone one base away is much larger. This sample stems from a study of OX40 agonist ivuxolimab in advanced cancers. As for the study more broadly: Ivuxolimab was a fully human IgG2 agonistic monoclonal antibody targeting the costimulatory receptor OX40 (CD134). Intravenous ivuxolimab was administered to patients every 2 weeks at six dose levels: 0.01, 0.1, 0.3, 1.5, 3 and 10 mg/kg. Of the roughly 50 dose-escalation patients, hepatocellular carcinoma was present in approximately 20, melanoma in approximately 15, renal cell carcinoma in 9 and head and neck cancer in 9. The dose-escalation cohort was about 83% male with a mean age of about 65 years, ranging from about 23 to 85. Patients were allowed to have had prior anti-PD-1, anti-PD-L1 or anti-CTLA-4 therapy, and 40% of the dose-escalation patients had previously received checkpoint inhibitors. Partial responses were achieved by three dose-escalation patients, of whom one had hepatocellular carcinoma and two had cutaneous melanoma. Peripheral TCRbeta sequencing aimed to test whether ivuxolimab altered TCR sequence diversity and caused clonal T-cell expansion. The paper reports the monotherapy dose-escalation portion (N ≈ 52 patients) of the phase I ivuxolimab trial.

Patients with autoimmune disease history or receiving systemic immunosuppression were excluded from the trial. Peripheral blood for TCR sequencing was collected from all dose cohorts at baseline, on cycle 4 day 1, and on cycle 7 day 1. The samples were taken from a phase I, first-in-human, multicenter, open-label dose-escalation trial of ivuxolimab. Adults with locally advanced or metastatic melanoma, renal cell carcinoma, hepatocellular carcinoma or head and neck squamous cell carcinoma were enrolled in the trial. Before TCR sequencing, CD4+ T cells and CD8+ T cells from peripheral blood were sorted into separate populations. What the research found in general, with its limitations: After ivuxolimab, expanded clones were on average more numerous among CD8+ T cells than among CD4+ T cells. In partial responders in the 0.1-3.0 mg/kg groups, normalized peripheral clonal expansion was found to be among the lowest, especially among CD8+ T cells. Clonal expansion of both CD4+ and CD8+ blood T cells was observed from baseline to week 6 at doses 0.1 to 3.0 mg/kg. Which antigens the clonally expanded peripheral T cells were specific for was not determined. Low levels of normalized T-cell clonal expansion were also shown by some nonresponding patients.

Sequences SGHTA (CDR1) and FQGNSA (CDR2) are obtained from the germline V gene. Trimming costs V 5 bases and J 3 bases, and their ends lie 12 bases apart. There are 14 amino acids in the CDR3, from cysteine to phenylalanine inclusive. Only the CDR3 portion is preserved as DNA: 42 bases, with reading frame beginning at the first base. Genomic DNA was isolated from the sorted cells so that the TCRbeta CDR3 region could be sequenced. TCRbeta CDR3 regions were sequenced using the immunoSEQ Assay. Imported from immuneACCESS, the table was reduced by TCRdb to in-frame sequences with V and J called. These copies leave out some clones; in studies compared against another copy, an unresolved V gene accounts for under half, and the cause of the remainder is not known. This sample comprises roughly 49,000 clones, about 80% of them detected only once. Approximately 1.7% of the sample belongs to the ten largest clones.

The source of this sequence is an adult with an advanced solid tumor such as melanoma, head and neck, liver or kidney cancer. The starting material was CD4+ or CD8+ T cells sorted from blood, obtained in a trial of the OX40 agonist ivuxolimab. The V and J genes are TRBV7-2 and TRBJ2-3; no confident D gene assignment can be made. The CDR3 protein: CASSQTKQTDTQYF. The DNA reads TGTGCCAGCAGCCAAACTAAGCAAACAGATACGCAGTATTTT.